These 27 T cell receptor beta chains came from one sample sequenced in a study of blood T cell repertoires in COVID-19. Profiling relied on immunoSEQ multiplex PCR, and the TCRdb table lists in-frame clones only, not all of them. The data show roughly 190,000 clones, 70% to 90% seen once. Sequencing input: peripheral blood. These receptors came from a woman over 75 in a cohort sampled during active or convalescent COVID-19.

This chain connects TRBV18 to TRBJ2-1; D gene ambiguous. CDR3 length: 12 amino acids. The V end was cut by 2 bases, the J end by 6 bases, with 5 bases between. Looked up from germline, CDR1 is KGHSH and CDR2 is LQKENI. The CDR3 protein is CASSPVSNEQFF. The CDR3 nucleotides are TGTGCCAGCTCACCAGTGAGCAATGAGCAGTTCTTC.

The rearrangement uses TRBV28 and TRBJ1-5; D is unclear. This CDR3 spans 17 amino acids. CDR1 MDHEN and CDR2 SYDVKM come from the germline V gene. Trimming cost V 6 bases and J 3 bases, with 21 bases left between them. The CDR3 DNA follows: TGTGCCAGCAGCTCCCCCTGGCAGGCCAGAAACAATCAGCCCCAGCATTTT. It yields the protein CASSSPWQARNNQPQHF.

The rearrangement joins TRBV12-3 or TRBV12-4 to TRBJ1-4, with D hard to call. The CDR3 is 13 residues long. V shed 2 bases and J shed 7 bases, with 8 bases lying between them. In nucleotides, the CDR3 is TGTGCCAGCAGTTTAAATATCGGTGAAAAACTGTTTTTT. Its translation: CASSLNIGEKLFF.

This clone appeared once. The J gene is TRBJ1-1, the V gene TRBV14, with 8 bases fitting TRBD1. Germline V gives CDR1 SGHDN, CDR2 FVKESK. V trimming: 6 bases; J trimming: 4 bases; junction bases outside the gene matches: 4. The CDR3 has 13 amino acids. CDR3 loop: CASSTDRGTEAFF. DNA of the CDR3: TGTGCCAGCAGTACTGACAGGGGCACTGAAGCTTTCTTT.

The count of this clone is one. The rearrangement joins TRBV14 to TRBJ2-5, with D perhaps matching TRBD2 (7 bases). Trimming cost V 2 bases and J 4 bases, with 17 bases left between them. CDR3 length equals 16 residues. Germline lookup yields CDR1 SGHDN and CDR2 FVKESK. DNA of the CDR3: TGTGCCAGCAGCCAAAGGAGGGGGGGGGCCGCAGAGACCCAGTACTTC. As protein: CASSQRRGGAAETQYF.

The count of this clone is one. This rearrangement joins TRBV4-3 to TRBJ1-2; a weak D match, TRBD1 (5 bases). The ends were cut back, 0 bases at V and 5 bases at J, with 16 bases in the middle. The CDR3 is made up of 16 amino acids. Per germline, CDR1 LGHNA and CDR2 YSLEER. CDR3 residues: CASSQDPGFSVYGYTF. CDR3 bases: TGCGCCAGCAGCCAAGATCCAGGGTTCTCAGTTTATGGCTACACCTTC.

The rearrangement uses TRBV15 and TRBJ1-3; D may be TRBD1 (5 bases). Trimming took off 0 bases at V and 4 bases at J, with 10 bases between the two ends. CDR1 and CDR2 from the germline V gene are LNHNV and YYDKDF (reference sequence). The CDR3 loop spans 15 amino acids. CDR3: CATSRDRTLGNTIYF. In nucleotides, the CDR3 is TGTGCCACCAGCAGAGACAGGACATTGGGAAACACCATATATTTT.

The V and J genes are TRBV24-1 and TRBJ2-7; D may be TRBD2 (5 bases). V was trimmed by 5 bases and J by 5 bases, leaving 9 bases between them. CDR3 size: 12 residues. In germline, CDR1 is KGHDR, CDR2 SFDVKD. CDR3 in DNA: TGTGCCACCAGTGCGGGGTCCCACGAGCAGTACTTC. Translation: CATSAGSHEQYF.

This chain joins TRBV6-5 and TRBJ2-1; TRBD2 aligns across 7 bases. V trimming: 5 bases; J trimming: 4 bases; junction bases outside the gene matches: 8. Looked up from germline, CDR1 is MNHEY and CDR2 is SVGAGI. The CDR3 sequence is 15 residues long. CDR3 nucleotide sequence: TGTGCCAGCAGTCCCGGTCTAGCGGTATACAATGAGCAGTTCTTC. Amino acid sequence: CASSPGLAVYNEQFF.

This rearrangement joins TRBV3-1 (or the pseudogene TRBV3-2) to TRBJ2-1; tentatively, D is TRBD2 (5 bases). V was clipped by 4 bases and J by 8 bases, with 18 bases between them. Germline values: CDR1 LGHDT, CDR2 YNNKEL (reference sequence). CDR3 length: 15 residues. CDR3: CASSPAWASRYEQFF. In nucleotides, the CDR3 is TGTGCCAGCAGCCCCGCCTGGGCTAGCCGGTATGAGCAGTTCTTC.

This clone was found many times. The gene calls are TRBV9 and TRBJ1-3, with D tentatively TRBD1 (5 bases). Germline-derived CDR1 and CDR2 are SGDLS and YYNGEE. The CDR3 loop spans 15 amino acids. V dropped 0 bases and J dropped 4 bases, with 11 bases sitting between them. The CDR3: CASSVGGREGNTIYF. CDR3 DNA: TGTGCCAGCAGCGTAGGTGGCAGGGAAGGAAACACCATATATTTT.

The J gene is TRBJ2-1, the V gene TRBV3-1 (or the pseudogene TRBV3-2); 12 bases align to TRBD2. The trim removed 4 bases at V and 7 bases at J, leaving 5 bases unmatched. There are 15 residues in the CDR3. Germline V gene data show CDR1 as LGHDT and CDR2 as YNNKEL (reference sequence). CDR3 sequence (DNA): TGTGCCAGCAGCCCGACTAGCGGGAGCTGGAATGAGCAGTTCTTC. The encoded protein is CASSPTSGSWNEQFF.

The CDR3, as DNA: TGTGCCAGCAGTCTCGGACTAGCGGGGGGTGAGACCCAGTACTTC. It is translated as CASSLGLAGGETQYF. The rearrangement uses TRBV28 and TRBJ2-5, with 14 bases matching TRBD2. This CDR3 region has 15 residues. Germline assignment: CDR1 MDHEN and CDR2 SYDVKM. J lost 5 bases, V lost 5 bases, and 4 bases had no gene match.

The chain couples TRBV6-4 to TRBJ2-5; 13 nucleotides align to TRBD2. The CDR3 runs to 18 residues. Per the germline V gene, CDR1 is MRHNA and CDR2 is SNTAGT. The ends lost 6 bases at V and 4 bases at J; junction bases unmatched: 14. This chain's CDR3 is CASSHLNPGLAGTETQYF. For the CDR3, the DNA is TGTGCCAGCAGCCATCTAAACCCGGGACTAGCGGGAACAGAGACCCAGTACTTC.

This chain links TRBV5-5 with TRBJ1-1, with a weak D call TRBD1 (5 bases). Trimming stripped 4 bases from V and 3 bases from J, with 10 bases between. Germline loops: CDR1 SGHKS, CDR2 YYEKEE (reference sequence). This CDR3 has 13 residues. The CDR3 bases are TGTGCCAGCAGCCCAGCGGGGGACACTGAAGCTTTCTTT. Translating it yields CASSPAGDTEAFF.

The chain carries TRBV11-3 and TRBJ2-1; 15 positions match TRBD2. Per the germline V gene, CDR1 is SGHNT and CDR2 is YENEEA. This CDR3 comprises 16 residues. The J segment lost 3 bases and the V segment lost 8 bases, leaving 5 bases of the junction unmatched. CDR3 bases: TGTGCCAGCCGGACTAGCGGGGGGGCCGACTACAATGAGCAGTTCTTC. Amino acids: CASRTSGGADYNEQFF.

This chain uses TRBV7-2 with TRBJ2-3, with TRBD2 identical over 13 bases. The germline V gene encodes CDR1 SGHTA and CDR2 FQGNSA. The CDR3 loop spans 16 amino acids. With 5 bases clipped from V and 4 bases from J, the junction kept 6 bases outside the gene matches. The CDR3 here is CASSPRGTSGADTQYF. For the CDR3, the DNA is TGTGCCAGCAGCCCCCGGGGGACTAGCGGGGCAGATACGCAGTATTTT.

This clone was counted a single time. CDR3 in DNA: TGCGCCAGCAGCTTGGCAGGGTTTGAAAACGAGCAGTACTTC. Translation gives CASSLAGFENEQYF. The rearrangement joins TRBV5-1 to TRBJ2-7; tentatively, D is TRBD1 (5 bases). V dropped 0 bases and J dropped 5 bases, with 12 bases sitting between them. Germline V gene data show CDR1 as SGHRS and CDR2 as YFSETQ. The CDR3 covers 14 residues.

About this clone: This sample also contains other DNA sequences that code for the same CDR3. The V gene is TRBV24-1, the J gene TRBJ1-5, with 8 bases matching TRBD1. V shed 3 bases and J 4 bases; nucleotides not matched to a gene: 4. This CDR3 has 15 residues. Germline V gives CDR1 KGHDR, CDR2 SFDVKD. The CDR3 spells CATSDPGQGNQPQHF. The CDR3 DNA reads TGTGCCACCAGTGATCCAGGACAGGGTAATCAGCCCCAGCATTTT.

The chain combines TRBV3-1 (or the pseudogene TRBV3-2) with TRBJ1-2; tentatively, D is TRBD1 (6 bases). The germline V and J ends were trimmed by 3 bases and 7 bases, with 18 bases remaining between them. Looked up from germline, CDR1 is LGHDT and CDR2 is YNNKEL (reference sequence). The CDR3 spans 15 residues. The CDR3 reads CASSQRGGRQIGYTF. CDR3 sequence (DNA): TGTGCCAGCAGCCAGAGGGGGGGGCGGCAGATTGGCTACACCTTC.

This clone was seen a few times. This chain connects TRBV6-1 to TRBJ1-5; D is possibly TRBD1 (5 bases). The germline gives CDR1 MNHNS, CDR2 SASEGT. The CDR3 length is 15 residues. Trimming took off 3 bases at V and 1 base at J, with 10 bases between the two ends. The CDR3 nucleotides read TGTGCCAGCAGTGACCCTGGGGCGAGCAATCAGCCCCAGCATTTT. This translates into CASSDPGASNQPQHF.

The chain uses TRBV9 and TRBJ1-2; a weak D match, TRBD1 (5 bases). V shed 1 base and J shed 1 base, with 8 bases lying between them. Germline V gene lookup returns CDR1 SGDLS and CDR2 YYNGEE. The CDR3 spans 14 residues. The CDR3 reads CASSVHQGNYGYTF. CDR3 DNA sequence: TGTGCCAGCAGCGTACACCAGGGTAACTATGGCTACACCTTC.

The chain combines TRBV5-1 with TRBJ1-1, with D unclear. Per germline, CDR1 SGHRS and CDR2 YFSETQ. Trimming pared 3 bases from V and 3 bases from J, leaving 15 bases between. The CDR3 extends over 15 amino acids. CDR3 DNA: TGCGCCAGCAGCTCGTCGGGAGGGTCGGACACTGAAGCTTTCTTT. Its translation: CASSSSGGSDTEAFF.

This chain uses TRBV18 with TRBJ1-6; D gene ambiguous. This CDR3 region has 13 residues. Germline V gene data show CDR1 as KGHSH and CDR2 as LQKENI. V was clipped by 3 bases and J by 4 bases, with 4 bases between them. The DNA of the CDR3 is TGTGCCAGCTCACCGGCTTATAATTCACCCCTCCACTTT. Residues: CASSPAYNSPLHF. The variable domain in full, completed from reference TRBV18 and TRBJ1-6, reads NAGVMQNPRHLVRRRGQEARLRCSPMKGHSHVYWYRQLPEEGLKFMVYLQKENIIDESGMPKERFSAEFPKEGPSILRIQQVVRGDSAAYFCASSPAYNSPLHFGNGTRLTVT.

This chain uses TRBV7-9 with TRBJ2-3; maybe TRBD2 (6 bases). The CDR3 has 15 residues. The germline V gene encodes CDR1 SEHNR and CDR2 FQNEAQ (reference sequence). V was clipped by 0 bases and J by 2 bases, with 9 bases between them. The CDR3 sequence is CASSLAGGSTDTQYF. The CDR3 DNA reads TGTGCCAGCAGCTTAGCTGGAGGGTCCACAGATACGCAGTATTTT.

The V and J genes are TRBV24-1 and TRBJ2-1; 11 bases map to TRBD2. From germline, CDR1 is KGHDR and CDR2 SFDVKD. This CDR3 comprises 17 residues. V dropped 3 bases and J dropped 7; count of bases not matched to a gene: 10. The CDR3 nucleotides are TGTGCCACCAGTGATACCTTGACTAGCGGGACTTTAAATGAGCAGTTCTTC. It translates to CATSDTLTSGTLNEQFF.

This chain joins TRBV10-1 and TRBJ2-5; the D gene is possibly TRBD1 (5 bases). Trimming pared 4 bases from V and 3 bases from J, leaving 12 bases between. The germline V gene encodes CDR1 WNHNN and CDR2 SYGVQD (reference sequence). The length of the CDR3 is 14 residues. CDR3: CASSALGREETQYF. In DNA, the CDR3 is TGCGCCAGCAGTGCCCTAGGCAGGGAAGAGACCCAGTACTTC.